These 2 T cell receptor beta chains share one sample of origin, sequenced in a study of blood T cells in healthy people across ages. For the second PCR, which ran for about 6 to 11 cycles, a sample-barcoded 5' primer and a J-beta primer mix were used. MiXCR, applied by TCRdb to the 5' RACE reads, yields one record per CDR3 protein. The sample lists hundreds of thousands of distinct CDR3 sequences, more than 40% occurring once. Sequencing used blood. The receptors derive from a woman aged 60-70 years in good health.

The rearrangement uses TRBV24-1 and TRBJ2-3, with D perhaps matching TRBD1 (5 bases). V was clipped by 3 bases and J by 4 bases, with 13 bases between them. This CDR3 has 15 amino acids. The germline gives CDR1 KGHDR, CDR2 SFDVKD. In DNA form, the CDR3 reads TGTGCCACCAGTGATGGGGTCAGGGATGCAGATACGCAGTATTTT. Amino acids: CATSDGVRDADTQYF.

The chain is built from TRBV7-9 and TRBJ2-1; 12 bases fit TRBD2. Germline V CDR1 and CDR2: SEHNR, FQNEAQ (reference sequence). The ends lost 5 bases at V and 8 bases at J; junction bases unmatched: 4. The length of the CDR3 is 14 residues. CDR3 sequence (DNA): TGTGCCAGCAGCATGACTAGCGGGAGCGATGAGCAGTTCTTC. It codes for CASSMTSGSDEQFF.